A selection of T cell receptor beta chains follows, all from one sample in a study of blood T cell repertoires in COVID-19. Only in-frame clones appear in the TCRdb table, and some are missing; sequencing was by immunoSEQ multiplex PCR. The table shows over 150,000 clones, with around 83% occurring only once. Input material: peripheral blood. These receptors were collected from a human donor in a cohort sampled during active COVID-19. The CDR3 runs from the conserved cysteine through the conserved F or W. A D gene is named only where the DNA matches it firmly.

d_gene | j_gene | v_gene | CDR3nt | CDR3aa
TRBD1 | TRBJ2-2 | TRBV24-1 | TGTGCCACCAGTGGCACCGGGACAGTGAACACCGGGGAGCTGTTTTTT | CATSGTGTVNTGELFF
TRBD1 | TRBJ2-6 | TRBV19 | TGTGCCAGTAGTTCCTCCGGGACAGGGAGGCTATTTGGGGCCAACGTCCTGACTTTC | CASSSSGTGRLFGANVLTF
TRBD2 | TRBJ2-3 | TRBV7-9 | TGTGCCAGCAGCTTAGCGCGGCTAGCGGGAACTTACACAGATACGCAGTATTTT | CASSLARLAGTYTDTQYF
TRBD2 | TRBJ2-1 | TRBV10-2 | TGCGCCAGCAGGGTGGGAGGGAGGAATGAGCAGTTCTTC | CASRVGGRNEQFF
TRBD1 | TRBJ1-1 | TRBV7-9 | TGTGCCAGCAGCTCAACAGGGGGCATCACTGAAGCTTTCTTT | CASSSTGGITEAFF
NA | TRBJ1-1 | TRBV28 | TGTGCCAGCAGTTTATGGAGGGCTGAAGCTTTCTTT | CASSLWRAEAFF
NA | TRBJ1-2 | TRBV7-8 | TGTGCCAGCAGCCTAGCCGGCGGGGTCGAAGGCTACACCTTC | CASSLAGGVEGYTF
TRBD1 | TRBJ2-2 | TRBV27 | TGTGCCAGCAGTTCCTTCTACAGGGGCACCGGGGAGCTGTTTTTT | CASSSFYRGTGELFF
NA | TRBJ2-7 | TRBV11-2 | TGTGCCAGCAGCTTAGTCGCCAGGGTGGACGAGCAGTACTTC | CASSLVARVDEQYF
TRBD1 | TRBJ2-1 | TRBV5-1 | TGCGCCAGCAGCCAGGGACAGGGCCGGGATGAGCAGTTCTTC | CASSQGQGRDEQFF
NA | TRBJ1-1 | TRBV19 | TGTGCCAGTAGTATAAATGCAGGGGACACTGAAGCTTTCTTT | CASSINAGDTEAFF
TRBD1 | TRBJ2-2 | TRBV28 | TGTGCCAGCAGTACGACAGGGTTCGGGGAGCTGTTTTTT | CASSTTGFGELFF
TRBD1 | TRBJ1-2 | TRBV5-1 | TGCGCCAGCAGCTTGGCACAGGGGGCGGATGGCTACACCTTC | CASSLAQGADGYTF
NA | TRBJ2-7 | TRBV6-6 | TGTGCCAGCAAAGAGAGGGATCGCTACGAGCAGTACTTC | CASKERDRYEQYF
TRBD1 | TRBJ2-7 | TRBV19 | TGTGCCAGTAGTCCCCCGGACAGGGAGTTCTACGAGCAGTACTTC | CASSPPDREFYEQYF
NA | TRBJ2-3 | TRBV7-8 | TGTGCCAGCAGCCGAGGCGGAGATACGCAGTATTTT | CASSRGGDTQYF
TRBD1 | TRBJ2-1 | TRBV10-3 | TGTGCCATCAGTGAGTCGGGACAGGGCCTGAATGAGCAGTTCTTC | CAISESGQGLNEQFF
NA | TRBJ1-2 | TRBV30 | TGTGCCTGGAGTGGAGTAGAGTTTACTAACTATGGCTACACCTTC | CAWSGVEFTNYGYTF